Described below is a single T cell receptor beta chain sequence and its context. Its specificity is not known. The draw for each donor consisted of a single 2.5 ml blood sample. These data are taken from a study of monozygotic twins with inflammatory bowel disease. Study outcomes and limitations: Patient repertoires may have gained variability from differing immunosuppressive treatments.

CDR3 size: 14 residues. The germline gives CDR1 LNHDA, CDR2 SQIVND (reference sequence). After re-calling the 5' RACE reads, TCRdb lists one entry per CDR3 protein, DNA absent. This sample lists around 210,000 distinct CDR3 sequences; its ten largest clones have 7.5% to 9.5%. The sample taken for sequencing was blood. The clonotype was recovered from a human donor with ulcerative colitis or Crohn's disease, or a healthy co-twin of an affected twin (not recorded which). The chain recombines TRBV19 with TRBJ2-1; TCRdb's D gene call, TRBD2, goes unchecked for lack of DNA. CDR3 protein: CASTSGRAGNEQFF.